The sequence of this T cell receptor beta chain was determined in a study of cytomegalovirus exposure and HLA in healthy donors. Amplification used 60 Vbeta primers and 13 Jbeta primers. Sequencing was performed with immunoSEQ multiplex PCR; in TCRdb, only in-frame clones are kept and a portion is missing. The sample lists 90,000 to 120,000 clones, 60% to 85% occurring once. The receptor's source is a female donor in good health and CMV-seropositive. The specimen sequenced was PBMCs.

The CDR3 here is CASSLLGDEQFF. DNA of the CDR3: TGCGCCAGCAGCTTGCTCGGGGATGAGCAGTTCTTC. The chain has TRBV5-1 and TRBJ2-1; tentative D call: TRBD2 (5 bases). This CDR3 has 12 amino acids. V lost 1 base, J lost 8 bases, and 7 bases lay in between. Germline CDR1 is SGHRS and CDR2 is YFSETQ.